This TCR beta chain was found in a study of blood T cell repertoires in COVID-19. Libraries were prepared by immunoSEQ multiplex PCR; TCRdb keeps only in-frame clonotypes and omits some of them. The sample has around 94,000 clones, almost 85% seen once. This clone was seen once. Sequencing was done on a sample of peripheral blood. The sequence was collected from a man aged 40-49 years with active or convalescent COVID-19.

CDR3 region: CASSALQLDRGNEQYF. For the CDR3, the DNA is TGTGCCAGCTCAGCTCTACAACTCGACAGGGGCAACGAGCAGTACTTC. The gene calls are TRBV18 and TRBJ2-7; TRBD1 agrees at 8 bases. Per the germline V gene, CDR1 is KGHSH and CDR2 is LQKENI. The V and J ends lost 5 bases and 5 bases, in that order; junction bases with no gene match: 14. CDR3 length equals 16 residues. Full variable domain (remainder filled in from reference TRBV18 and TRBJ2-7): NAGVMQNPRHLVRRRGQEARLRCSPMKGHSHVYWYRQLPEEGLKFMVYLQKENIIDESGMPKERFSAEFPKEGPSILRIQQVVRGDSAAYFCASSALQLDRGNEQYFGPGTRLTVT.